Below are 2 T cell receptor beta chains sequenced from a single sample in a study of blood T cell repertoires in COVID-19. Profiled with immunoSEQ multiplex PCR; TCRdb holds only in-frame clones, not every one. Altogether 200,000 to 250,000 clones are present, over 60% being singletons, with the ten largest covering 7.2%. The specimen was peripheral blood. These receptors were collected from a woman between 70 and 85 years old with acute or convalescent COVID-19.

This chain joins TRBV7-7 and TRBJ2-7; 8 nucleotides line up with TRBD2. Germline loops: CDR1 SSHAT, CDR2 FNYEAQ (reference sequence). The CDR3 runs 12 residues. Trimming cost V 9 bases and J 3 bases; bases outside gene matches: 4. The CDR3 DNA reads as TGTGCCAGAACCGGGACTAGCTACGAGCAGTACGTC. Protein: CARTGTSYEQYV.

This chain uses TRBV21-1 with TRBJ2-3; TRBD2, the table's D call, was not compared with the DNA. TRBV21-1 is deemed a pseudogene. The CDR3 consists of 18 residues. The CDR3, as DNA: TGTGCCAGCAGCAGGTTCTCTGTAGATACGCCTAGCACAGATACGCAGTATTTT. It translates to CASSRFSVDTPSTDTQYF.